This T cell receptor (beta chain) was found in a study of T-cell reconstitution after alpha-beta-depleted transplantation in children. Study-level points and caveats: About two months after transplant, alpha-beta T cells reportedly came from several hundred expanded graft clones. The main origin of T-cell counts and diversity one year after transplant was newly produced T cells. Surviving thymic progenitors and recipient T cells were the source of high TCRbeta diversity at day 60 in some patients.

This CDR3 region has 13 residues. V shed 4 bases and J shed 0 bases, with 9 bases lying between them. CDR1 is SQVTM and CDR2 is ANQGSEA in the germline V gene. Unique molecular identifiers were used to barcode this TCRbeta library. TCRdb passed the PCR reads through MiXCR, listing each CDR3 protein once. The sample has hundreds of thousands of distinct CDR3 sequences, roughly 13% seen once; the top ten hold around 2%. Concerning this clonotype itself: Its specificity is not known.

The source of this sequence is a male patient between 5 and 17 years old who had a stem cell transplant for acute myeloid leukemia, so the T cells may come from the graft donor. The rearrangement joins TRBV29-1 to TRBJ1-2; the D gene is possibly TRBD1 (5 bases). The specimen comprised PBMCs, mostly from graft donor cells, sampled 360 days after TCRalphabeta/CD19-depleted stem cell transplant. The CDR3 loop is CSVGRDPNYGYTF. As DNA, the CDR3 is TGCAGCGTTGGCAGGGACCCTAACTATGGCTACACCTTC.